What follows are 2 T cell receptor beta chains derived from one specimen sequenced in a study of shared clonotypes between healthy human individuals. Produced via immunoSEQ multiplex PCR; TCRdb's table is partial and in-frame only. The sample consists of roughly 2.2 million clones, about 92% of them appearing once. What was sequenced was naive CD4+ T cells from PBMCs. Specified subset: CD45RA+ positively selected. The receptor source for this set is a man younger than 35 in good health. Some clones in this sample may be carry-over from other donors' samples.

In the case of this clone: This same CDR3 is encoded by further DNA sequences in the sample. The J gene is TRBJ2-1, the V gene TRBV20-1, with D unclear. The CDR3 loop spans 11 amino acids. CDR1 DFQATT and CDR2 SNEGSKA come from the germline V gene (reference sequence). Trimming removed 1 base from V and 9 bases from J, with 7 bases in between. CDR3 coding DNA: TGCAGTGCTAGAGGGGTGGGTGAGCAGTTCTTC. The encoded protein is CSARGVGEQFF.

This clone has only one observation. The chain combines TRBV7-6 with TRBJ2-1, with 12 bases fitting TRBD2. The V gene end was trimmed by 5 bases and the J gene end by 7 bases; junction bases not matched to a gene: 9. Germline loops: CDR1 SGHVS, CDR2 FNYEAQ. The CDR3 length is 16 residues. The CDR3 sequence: CASSNPLAGGGNEQFF. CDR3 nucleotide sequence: TGTGCCAGCAGCAATCCCCTAGCGGGAGGGGGGAATGAGCAGTTCTTC.